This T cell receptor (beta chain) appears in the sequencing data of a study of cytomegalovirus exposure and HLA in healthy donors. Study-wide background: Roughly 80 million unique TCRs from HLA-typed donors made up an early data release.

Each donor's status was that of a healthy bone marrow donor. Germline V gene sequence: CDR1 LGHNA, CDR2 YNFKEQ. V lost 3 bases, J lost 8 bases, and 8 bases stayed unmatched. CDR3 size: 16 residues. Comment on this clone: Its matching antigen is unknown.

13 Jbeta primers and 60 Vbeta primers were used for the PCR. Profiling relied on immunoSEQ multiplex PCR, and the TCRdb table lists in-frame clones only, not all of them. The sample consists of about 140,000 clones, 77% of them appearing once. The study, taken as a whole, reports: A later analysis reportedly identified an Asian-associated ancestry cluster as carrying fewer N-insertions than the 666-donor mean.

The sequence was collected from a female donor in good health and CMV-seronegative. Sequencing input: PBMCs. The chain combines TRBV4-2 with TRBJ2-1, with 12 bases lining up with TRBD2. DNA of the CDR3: TGTGCCAGCAGCCAGGCAACTAGCGGGAGGTTTTATGAGCAGTTCTTC. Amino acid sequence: CASSQATSGRFYEQFF.